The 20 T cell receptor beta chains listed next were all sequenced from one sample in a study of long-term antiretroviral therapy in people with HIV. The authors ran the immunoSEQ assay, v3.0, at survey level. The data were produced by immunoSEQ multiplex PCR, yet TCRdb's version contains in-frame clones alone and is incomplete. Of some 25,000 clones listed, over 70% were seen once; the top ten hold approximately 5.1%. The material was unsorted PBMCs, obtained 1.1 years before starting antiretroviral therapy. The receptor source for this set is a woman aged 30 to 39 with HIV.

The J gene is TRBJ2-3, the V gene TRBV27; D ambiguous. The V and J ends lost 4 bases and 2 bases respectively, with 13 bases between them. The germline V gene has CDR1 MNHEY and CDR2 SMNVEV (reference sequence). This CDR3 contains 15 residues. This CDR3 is CASSSTSIPTDTQYF. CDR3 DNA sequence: TGTGCCAGCAGTTCCACCTCCATCCCCACAGATACGCAGTATTTT.

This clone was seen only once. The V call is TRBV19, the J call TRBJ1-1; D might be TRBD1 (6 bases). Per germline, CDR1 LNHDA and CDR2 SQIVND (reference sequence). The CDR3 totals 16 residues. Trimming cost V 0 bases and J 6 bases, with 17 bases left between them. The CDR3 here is CASSIDPTGLAAEAFF. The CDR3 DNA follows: TGTGCCAGTAGTATAGATCCTACAGGGCTTGCGGCTGAAGCTTTCTTT.

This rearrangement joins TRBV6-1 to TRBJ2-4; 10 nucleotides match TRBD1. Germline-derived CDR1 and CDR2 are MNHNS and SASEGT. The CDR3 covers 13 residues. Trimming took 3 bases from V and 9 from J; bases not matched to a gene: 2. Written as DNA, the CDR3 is TGTGCCAGCAGTGAGGGACAGGGGTCCATTCAGTACTTC. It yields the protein CASSEGQGSIQYF.

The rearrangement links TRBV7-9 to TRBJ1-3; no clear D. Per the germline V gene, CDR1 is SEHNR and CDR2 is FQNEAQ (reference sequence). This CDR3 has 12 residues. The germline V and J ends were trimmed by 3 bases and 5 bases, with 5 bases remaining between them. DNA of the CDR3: TGTGCCAGCAGCTTGGAACGAAACACCATATATTTT. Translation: CASSLERNTIYF.

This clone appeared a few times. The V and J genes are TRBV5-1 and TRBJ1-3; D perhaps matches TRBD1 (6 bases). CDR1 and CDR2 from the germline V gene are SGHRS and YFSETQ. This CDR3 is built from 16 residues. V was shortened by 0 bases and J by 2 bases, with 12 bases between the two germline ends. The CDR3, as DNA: TGCGCCAGCAGCTTGGCGGACAGAAGTACTGGAAACACCATATATTTT. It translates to CASSLADRSTGNTIYF.

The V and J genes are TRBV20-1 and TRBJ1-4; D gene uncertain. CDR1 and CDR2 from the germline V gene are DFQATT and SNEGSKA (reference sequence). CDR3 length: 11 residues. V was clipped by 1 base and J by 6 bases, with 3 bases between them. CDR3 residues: CSARGDEKLFF. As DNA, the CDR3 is TGCAGTGCTAGAGGGGATGAAAAACTGTTTTTT.

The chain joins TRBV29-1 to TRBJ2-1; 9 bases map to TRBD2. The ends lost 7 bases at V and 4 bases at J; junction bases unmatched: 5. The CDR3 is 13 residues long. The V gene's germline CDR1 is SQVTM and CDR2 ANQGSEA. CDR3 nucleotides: TGCAGCGCACCTCTAGCGGGGTACAATGAGCAGTTCTTC. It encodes CSAPLAGYNEQFF.

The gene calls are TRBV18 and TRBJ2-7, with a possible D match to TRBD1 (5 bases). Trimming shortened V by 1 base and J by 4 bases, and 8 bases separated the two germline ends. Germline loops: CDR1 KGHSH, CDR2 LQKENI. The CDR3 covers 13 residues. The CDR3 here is CASSPQGRYEQYV. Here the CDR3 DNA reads TGTGCCAGCTCACCACAGGGGCGGTACGAGCAGTACGTC.

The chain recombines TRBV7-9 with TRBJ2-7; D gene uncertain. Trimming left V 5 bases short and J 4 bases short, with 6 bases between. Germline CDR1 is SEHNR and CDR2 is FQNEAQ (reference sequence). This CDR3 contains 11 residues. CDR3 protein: CASSGSYEQYV. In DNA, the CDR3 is TGTGCCAGCAGCGGATCATACGAGCAGTACGTC.

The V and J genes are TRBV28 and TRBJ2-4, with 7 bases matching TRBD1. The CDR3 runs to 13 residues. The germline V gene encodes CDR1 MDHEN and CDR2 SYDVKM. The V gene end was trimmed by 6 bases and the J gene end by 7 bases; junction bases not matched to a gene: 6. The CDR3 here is CASRGDSSNIQYF. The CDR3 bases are TGTGCCAGCAGGGGGGACAGCTCCAACATTCAGTACTTC.

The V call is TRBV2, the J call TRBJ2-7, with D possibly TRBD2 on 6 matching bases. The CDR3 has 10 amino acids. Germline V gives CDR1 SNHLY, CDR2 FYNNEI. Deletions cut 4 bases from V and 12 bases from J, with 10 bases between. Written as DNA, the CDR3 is TGTGCCAGCAGTGGGAGGGAAGTGTACTTC. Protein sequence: CASSGREVYF.

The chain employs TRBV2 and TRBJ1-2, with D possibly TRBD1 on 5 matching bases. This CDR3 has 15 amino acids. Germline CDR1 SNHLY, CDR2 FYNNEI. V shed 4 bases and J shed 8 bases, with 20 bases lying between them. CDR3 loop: CASSVMEGIFNGYTF. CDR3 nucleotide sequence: TGTGCCAGCAGTGTAATGGAGGGGATCTTCAACGGCTACACCTTC.

Written as DNA, the CDR3 is TGCGCCAGCAGCTCCTTTGGACAGGGGGATACAGAGACCCAGTACTTC. Translated, it gives CASSSFGQGDTETQYF. The chain is built from TRBV5-1 and TRBJ2-5; 10 bases align to TRBD1. CDR3 length: 16 amino acids. Germline loops: CDR1 SGHRS, CDR2 YFSETQ. With 3 bases clipped from V and 4 bases from J, the junction kept 9 bases outside the gene matches.

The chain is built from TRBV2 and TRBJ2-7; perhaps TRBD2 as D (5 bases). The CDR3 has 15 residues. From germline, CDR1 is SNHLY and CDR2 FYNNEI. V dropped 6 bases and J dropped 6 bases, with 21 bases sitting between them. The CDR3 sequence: CASRDRTLLDVEQYF. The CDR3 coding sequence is TGTGCCAGCAGAGACCGCACCTTACTAGATGTCGAGCAGTACTTC. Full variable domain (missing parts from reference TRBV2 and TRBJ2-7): EPEVTQTPSHQVTQMGQEVILRCVPISNHLYFYWYRQILGQKVEFLVSFYNNEISEKSEIFDDQFSVERPDGSNFTLKIRSTKLEDSAMYFCASRDRTLLDVEQYFGPGTRLTVT.

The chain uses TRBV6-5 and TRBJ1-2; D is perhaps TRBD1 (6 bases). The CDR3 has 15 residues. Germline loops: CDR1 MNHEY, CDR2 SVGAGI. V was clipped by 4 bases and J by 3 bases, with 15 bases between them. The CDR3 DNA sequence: TGTGCCAGCAGTTCTCTGGGGGGCAATTACTATGGCTACACCTTC. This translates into CASSSLGGNYYGYTF.

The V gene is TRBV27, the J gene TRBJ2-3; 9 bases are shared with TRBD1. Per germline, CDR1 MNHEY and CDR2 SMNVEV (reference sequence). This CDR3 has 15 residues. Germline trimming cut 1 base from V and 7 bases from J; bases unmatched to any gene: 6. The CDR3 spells CASSLLGQGQYTQYF. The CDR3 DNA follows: TGTGCCAGCAGTTTATTGGGACAGGGCCAATATACGCAGTATTTT.

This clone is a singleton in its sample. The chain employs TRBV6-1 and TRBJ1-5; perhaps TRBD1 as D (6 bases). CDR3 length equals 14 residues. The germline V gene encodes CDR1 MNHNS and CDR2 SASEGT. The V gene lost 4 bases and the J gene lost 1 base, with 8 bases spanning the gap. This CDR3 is CASSVGGSNQPQHF. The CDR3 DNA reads TGTGCCAGCAGTGTAGGGGGGAGCAATCAGCCCCAGCATTTT.

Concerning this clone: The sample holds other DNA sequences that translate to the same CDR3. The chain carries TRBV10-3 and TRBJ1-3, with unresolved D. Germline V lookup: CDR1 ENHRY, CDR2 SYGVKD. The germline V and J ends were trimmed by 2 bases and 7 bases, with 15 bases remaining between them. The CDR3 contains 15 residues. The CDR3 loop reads CAISEPSWRWNTIYF. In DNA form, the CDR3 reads TGTGCCATCAGTGAGCCTTCTTGGAGGTGGAACACCATATATTTT.

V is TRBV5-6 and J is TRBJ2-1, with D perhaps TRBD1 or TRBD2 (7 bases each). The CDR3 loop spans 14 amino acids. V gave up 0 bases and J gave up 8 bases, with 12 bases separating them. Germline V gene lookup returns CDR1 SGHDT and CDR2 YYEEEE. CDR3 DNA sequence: TGTGCCAGCAGCTTGGACAGGGGAGGGCATGAGCAGTTCTTC. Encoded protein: CASSLDRGGHEQFF.

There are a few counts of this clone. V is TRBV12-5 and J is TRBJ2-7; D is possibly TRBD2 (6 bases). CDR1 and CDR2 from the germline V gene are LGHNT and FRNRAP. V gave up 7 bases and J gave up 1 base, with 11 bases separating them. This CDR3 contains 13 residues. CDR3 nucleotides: TGTGCTAGTGCCACAGGAGGGTCCTACGAGCAGTACGTC. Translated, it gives CASATGGSYEQYV.